These T cell receptor beta chains were read from a single sample in a study of CD8 T cells in Susac syndrome. TCRdb ran MiXCR on the immunoSEQ multiplex PCR reads and lists one entry per CDR3 protein. The table records approximately 140,000 distinct CDR3 sequences, approximately 95% of them present only once. The sample comprised CD8+ T cells from PBMCs. The receptors derive from a human donor in good health. Each CDR3 is given with its conserved first and last residue. D genes are given only for firm matches. Clone size is stated in some rows and not others, as once, few, many or a class when expanded.

J,size,V,D,DNA,CDR3
TRBJ2-3,once,TRBV30,.,TGTGCCTGGAGTGTTGGTGCCCCCGATACGCAGTATTTT,CAWSVGAPDTQYF
TRBJ2-1,.,TRBV2,TRBD2,TGTGCCAGCAGAGAATCCTCTAGCGGGAGCCGCTACAATGAGCAGTTCTTC,CASRESSSGSRYNEQFF
TRBJ2-3,.,TRBV24-1,TRBD2,TGTGCCACCCGGGAGGGGGATACGCAGTATTTT,CATREGDTQYF
TRBJ1-4,.,TRBV11-2,.,TGTGCCAGCAGCTCCATTGCAACTAATGAAAAACTGTTTTTT,CASSSIATNEKLFF
TRBJ1-5,.,TRBV15,.,TGTGCCACCAGCATTGGACAGCCCAATCAGCCCCAGCATTTT,CATSIGQPNQPQHF
TRBJ2-3,.,TRBV7-9,.,TGTGCCAGCAGCTTAGTCTGGTCTTCTGGGGTGAGAACAGATACGCAGTATTTT,CASSLVWSSGVRTDTQYF
TRBJ1-2,.,TRBV7-9,.,TGTGCCAGCAGCCTTACGGGACCGTCCTATGGCTACACCTTC,CASSLTGPSYGYTF
TRBJ2-7,.,TRBV12-3/TRBV12-4,.,TGTGCCAGCAGTGCGGACAGCTACGAGCAGTACTTC,CASSADSYEQYF
TRBJ2-1,.,TRBV11-2,TRBD2,TGTGCCAGCAGCTGGGGACTAGGGGGAGGGGGAGAGCAGTTCTTC,CASSWGLGGGGEQFF
TRBJ1-1,once,TRBV9,.,TGTGCCAGCAGCGTTGGGGCCGTCACTGAAGCTTTCTTT,CASSVGAVTEAFF
TRBJ2-7,.,TRBV4-3,TRBD2,TGCGCCAGCAGCCAAGATTGGGCTAGCGGGAGTTACGAGCAGTACTTC,CASSQDWASGSYEQYF
TRBJ2-1,many,TRBV27,TRBD2,TGTGCCAGCAGCTTAAGCGGGAGCTCCTACAATGAGCAGTTCTTC,CASSLSGSSYNEQFF
TRBJ1-2,.,TRBV19,.,TGTGCCAGTAGTATTGGGCGGAACTCCTATGGCTACACCTTC,CASSIGRNSYGYTF
TRBJ2-1,.,TRBV9,TRBD2,TGTGCCAGCAACCCCGGGGGGGATTACAATGAGCAGTTCTTC,CASNPGGDYNEQFF
TRBJ2-2,.,TRBV29-1,.,TGCAGCGTTGAAGGGCCTGGACATCGGGGAACCGGGGAGCTGTTTTTT,CSVEGPGHRGTGELFF
TRBJ2-3,once,TRBV28,.,TGTGCCAGCAGTTTTCGGCGGGACCACACAGATACGCAGTATTTT,CASSFRRDHTDTQYF
TRBJ1-1,.,TRBV27,.,TGTGCCAGCAGTGAACTCGGCTACACTGAAGCTTTCTTT,CASSELGYTEAFF
TRBJ2-7,.,TRBV29-1,TRBD2,TGCAGCGCCTTAGCGGGAGGGCTTGGCGAGCAGTACTTC,CSALAGGLGEQYF
TRBJ2-1,.,TRBV19,.,TGTGCCAGTAGTACGAATTCCTACAATGAGCAGTTCTTC,CASSTNSYNEQFF
TRBJ2-5,.,TRBV7-8,.,TGTGCCAGCAGCTTAGTCAGGATCGGTGAAGAGACCCAGTACTTC,CASSLVRIGEETQYF
TRBJ1-1,.,TRBV30,TRBD1,TGTGCCTGGAGTCAGGGACAGGGGGACACTGAAGCTTTCTTT,CAWSQGQGDTEAFF
TRBJ1-2,once,TRBV20-1,TRBD1,TGCAGTGCTAGAGATGATTACAGGGGAATTGGCTACACCTTC,CSARDDYRGIGYTF